Listed below are T cell receptor beta chains from one sample, sequenced in a study of CD39 and CD103 CD8 tumor-infiltrating T cells. Here immunoSEQ multiplex PCR was the method, and the copy in TCRdb shows in-frame clones only, minus some. The data contain roughly 18,000 clones, around 90% of them singletons. The sample comprised CD8+ T cells sorted from blood. These TCRs come from a human donor with head and neck squamous cell carcinoma. CDR3s include the opening cysteine and the closing phenylalanine or tryptophan. D genes are given only for firm matches. Part of the rows lack a size; the others show once, few, many or a class for expanded clones.

D gene,V gene,clone size,J gene,CDR3 DNA,CDR3 protein
NA,TRBV2,NA,TRBJ1-4,TGTGCCAGCCTCGGGGTCAGAACTAAGTCAACTAATGAAAAACTGTTTTTT,CASLGVRTKSTNEKLFF
NA,TRBV4-1,NA,TRBJ1-2,TGCGCCAGCAGCCTCGGGGGCCTCGGGTATGGCTACACCTTC,CASSLGGLGYGYTF
TRBD1,TRBV2,NA,TRBJ2-1,TGTGCCAGCTCAATCCCCATCGGGGGACAGGGATCCAATGAGCAGTTCTTC,CASSIPIGGQGSNEQFF
NA,TRBV9,NA,TRBJ2-2,TGTGCCAGCAGCCCACTAGACAGCTACACCGGGGAGCTGTTTTTT,CASSPLDSYTGELFF
TRBD1,TRBV7-8,NA,TRBJ2-3,TGTGCCAGCAGCTTAAACAGGGGGAGTGGTACGCAGTATTTT,CASSLNRGSGTQYF
NA,TRBV28,NA,TRBJ1-6,TGTGCCAGCAGTCCCCCCCGGGGGTCCCTCCACTTT,CASSPPRGSLHF
NA,TRBV7-9,NA,TRBJ1-1,TGTGCCAGCAGCTTTGAGGGTGGGCACACTGAAGCTTTCTTT,CASSFEGGHTEAFF
NA,TRBV7-9,NA,TRBJ2-7,TGTGCCAGCAGCTCCCGCCGGTACGAGCAGTACTTC,CASSSRRYEQYF
NA,TRBV28,NA,TRBJ1-2,TGTGCCAGCAGTTATAGACTGGGAGATAACTATGGCTACACCTTC,CASSYRLGDNYGYTF
NA,TRBV6-5,NA,TRBJ1-1,TGTGCCAGCAGTTACCTGGTGAACACTGAAGCTTTCTTT,CASSYLVNTEAFF
NA,TRBV5-5,NA,TRBJ2-1,TGTGCCAGCAGCCCGCCAGAACTCTCCTACAATGAGCAGTTCTTC,CASSPPELSYNEQFF
NA,TRBV27,NA,TRBJ2-3,TGTGCCAGCAGTTTATTCGGTCGTGGTAGCCGGGCTGGGTGGGATACGCAGTATTTT,CASSLFGRGSRAGWDTQYF
TRBD2,TRBV5-1,once,TRBJ2-5,TGCGCCAGCACTTACCTAGCGGGGGATCAAGAGACCCAGTACTTC,CASTYLAGDQETQYF
TRBD2,TRBV28,NA,TRBJ2-1,TGTGCCAGCAGTTTAACTAGCGGGGGGACGAATGAGCAGTTCTTC,CASSLTSGGTNEQFF
NA,TRBV7-8,NA,TRBJ2-2,TGTGCCAGCAGCTTAGAGGACTCGAACACCGGGGAGCTGTTTTTT,CASSLEDSNTGELFF
NA,TRBV5-6,NA,TRBJ2-1,TGTGCCAGCAGCTTGGGCCTGGCGTTACATGAGCAGTTCTTC,CASSLGLALHEQFF
NA,TRBV27,NA,TRBJ2-6,TGTGCCAGCCAAATATCTGGGGCCAACGTCCTGACTTTC,CASQISGANVLTF
TRBD1,TRBV2,NA,TRBJ1-6,TGTGCCAGCAGTCCAGACAGGGGTAATTCACCCCTCCACTTT,CASSPDRGNSPLHF
NA,TRBV2,NA,TRBJ2-1,TGTGCCAGCAGTGATTCCCAGGGGGGATACAATGAGCAGTTCTTC,CASSDSQGGYNEQFF
TRBD2,TRBV7-3,NA,TRBJ2-1,TGTGCCAGCAGCGATCCGGGACTAGCGGGGGGGCCCCCTTCGGGCAATGAGCAGTTCTTC,CASSDPGLAGGPPSGNEQFF
TRBD1,TRBV4-1,few,TRBJ1-2,TGCGCCAGCAGCCAAGTAGGGACAGGGGCTAGCTATGGCTACACCTTC,CASSQVGTGASYGYTF
TRBD1,TRBV7-9,NA,TRBJ1-4,TGTGCCAGCAGCCTAACCCCGACCGGGACAGGATATGAAAAACTGTTTTTT,CASSLTPTGTGYEKLFF
NA,TRBV5-1,NA,TRBJ1-4,TGCGCCAGCAGCCAGGGTGACAGTGAAAAACTGTTTTTT,CASSQGDSEKLFF
NA,TRBV6-5,NA,TRBJ1-6,TGTGCCAGCAGTTACGGGCCAGCTAATTCACCCCTCCACTTT,CASSYGPANSPLHF
TRBD2,TRBV4-1,NA,TRBJ2-7,TGCGCCAGCAGCCAAGGGGAGGGAGCAGCTCCCTACGAGCAGTACTTC,CASSQGEGAAPYEQYF
TRBD1,TRBV5-1,NA,TRBJ2-1,TGCGCCAGCAGACCGGACAGGGGGCCCTACAATGAGCAGTTCTTC,CASRPDRGPYNEQFF
NA,TRBV10-1,NA,TRBJ1-1,TGCGCCAGCAGTGAGCCGGGACACTCAGAAGCTTTCTTT,CASSEPGHSEAFF
NA,TRBV4-1,NA,TRBJ2-5,TGCGCCAGCAGCCAAGAAGGGACCCAGTACTTC,CASSQEGTQYF
NA,TRBV11-2,NA,TRBJ2-2,TGTGCCAGCAGCGAGGGACTCTGGGACACCGGGGAGCTGTTTTTT,CASSEGLWDTGELFF
NA,TRBV29-1,NA,TRBJ2-7,TGCAGCGTTGGCGGCAGGACCACCTACGAGCAGTACTTC,CSVGGRTTYEQYF
TRBD2,TRBV9,NA,TRBJ2-1,TGTGCCAGCAGCGTCGGGGGGGCTTCGGATGAGCAGTTCTTC,CASSVGGASDEQFF
TRBD1,TRBV6-5,NA,TRBJ1-3,TGTGCCAGCAGTTATTCATACCGGGACAGGCGACACACCATATATTTT,CASSYSYRDRRHTIYF
NA,TRBV5-1,NA,TRBJ1-1,TGCGCCAGCAGCTTGGTTTCTCCGAGTAACACTGAAGCTTTCTTT,CASSLVSPSNTEAFF
TRBD1,TRBV4-1,few,TRBJ1-1,TGCGCCAGCACGACGACAGGGGCCTTTATGAACACTGAAGCTTTCTTT,CASTTTGAFMNTEAFF
NA,TRBV11-2,NA,TRBJ2-7,TGTGCCAGCAGCTTTGGTAGTAGTTTCGAGCAGTACTTC,CASSFGSSFEQYF
NA,TRBV4-1,NA,TRBJ1-3,TGCGCCAGCAGCCAAGTGACAGGCGCTGGAAACACCATATATTTT,CASSQVTGAGNTIYF
TRBD2,TRBV29-1,few,TRBJ2-1,TGCAGCGTTGAGCGGGGGGGCTACAATGAGCAGTTCTTC,CSVERGGYNEQFF